This T cell receptor (beta chain) is from a study of tumor and adjacent non-tumor tissue in lung cancer (dated by TCRdb to the late 2010s). About the full investigation: Patients with adenocarcinoma (over 11), squamous cell carcinoma (2) and small cell lung cancer (1) were included in the cohort. Among the approximately 15 patients, ages ranged from roughly 31 to 80 years, some ten were men and 5 were women, and disease was TNM stage I to III. A total of 95 million to 150 million productive TCRbeta reads were generated by sequencing, corresponding to an average of about 4.17 million reads per sample. Using bulk TCRbeta repertoires from 15 lung cancer patients, the study set lung tumor tissue side by side with matched distant non-tumor lung tissue. For each patient, one tumor sample and one normal lung sample were taken, giving approximately 33 paired specimens that underwent TCRbeta CDR3 sequencing.

What the work shows at the level of the full study, not this receptor alone: Peripheral blood was not sequenced, so blood TCRbeta repertoires were not examined in the lung cancer patients of the study. Neither the sequencing platform nor unique molecular identifiers are mentioned in the methods. A significantly larger cumulative share of the repertoire was made up by the top 100 clones in normal lung than in tumor tissue. Younger patients had significantly higher TCR diversity, and higher tumor TCR diversity was associated with shorter overall and disease-free survival. The cohort had only about 16 patients, and the authors noted that larger samples and more detailed clinical data are needed. TCR diversity (inverse Simpson) was significantly higher in tumor than in normal lung tissue (431.37 vs 166.20, P = 0.0075, Mann-Whitney U test).

Library construction relied on multiplex PCR. Instrument on record: Illumina HiSeq 2500. TCRbeta libraries were constructed through three rounds of nested PCR with primers (Table S4) according to protocols adapted from ARM-PCR. Before sequencing, PCR products of 200-500 bp were excised from the gel and purified with the QIAquick gel extraction kit. As for the original processing: Trimmomatic was used to clean the reads, FLASH merged the cleaned reads into complete CDR3 sequences, and MiTCR assigned the sequences to V(D)J germline segments. VDJtools was used to compute clonal diversity as the inverse Simpson's index. Productive reads were defined as in-frame sequences without a premature stop codon. The public reads were quality trimmed at Q25 with fastp and then assembled into clones with MiXCR by TCRdb, keeping productive beta chains. CDR3 protein duplicates are merged, each entry listing the most common genes and DNA. TCRdb's processing, not the study's, gives the V and J calls here. This sample holds over 100,000 distinct CDR3 sequences; roughly 73% were observed only once. The ten largest account for 30% to 45% of the sample.

In the germline V gene, CDR1 corresponds to LGHNA and CDR2 to YSLEER. The cysteine opens and the phenylalanine closes a CDR3 of 14 amino acids. CDR3 DNA only is kept here, 42 bases in frame from base 1. RNA was extracted from bulk unsorted tissue and checked for quality with a NanoDrop ND-1000 and an Agilent 2100. Donors were newly diagnosed lung cancer patients admitted for thoracic surgery in China between August and November 2014, without prior chemotherapy. Patients who had received previous radiotherapy or chemotherapy, or who had another concurrent cancer, were excluded from the study. Pieces of surgical tissue measuring about 1-2.1 cm3 were kept in RNAlater solution and stored at -80 degrees C until use. On this clonotype: Its specific antigen is unknown. A much more abundant neighbour one base away suggests this may be a read error.

The sequence was obtained from a woman aged 60-75 years with non-small cell lung cancer. The V and J segments used are TRBV4-3 and TRBJ1-1; 7 bases in the junction line up with TRBD1. Sequenced sample: lung tumor tissue. The CDR3 region has the sequence CASGQEKNAGGAFF. The bases read TGCGCCAGCGGCCAGGAGAAGAACGCAGGGGGAGCTTTCTTT.